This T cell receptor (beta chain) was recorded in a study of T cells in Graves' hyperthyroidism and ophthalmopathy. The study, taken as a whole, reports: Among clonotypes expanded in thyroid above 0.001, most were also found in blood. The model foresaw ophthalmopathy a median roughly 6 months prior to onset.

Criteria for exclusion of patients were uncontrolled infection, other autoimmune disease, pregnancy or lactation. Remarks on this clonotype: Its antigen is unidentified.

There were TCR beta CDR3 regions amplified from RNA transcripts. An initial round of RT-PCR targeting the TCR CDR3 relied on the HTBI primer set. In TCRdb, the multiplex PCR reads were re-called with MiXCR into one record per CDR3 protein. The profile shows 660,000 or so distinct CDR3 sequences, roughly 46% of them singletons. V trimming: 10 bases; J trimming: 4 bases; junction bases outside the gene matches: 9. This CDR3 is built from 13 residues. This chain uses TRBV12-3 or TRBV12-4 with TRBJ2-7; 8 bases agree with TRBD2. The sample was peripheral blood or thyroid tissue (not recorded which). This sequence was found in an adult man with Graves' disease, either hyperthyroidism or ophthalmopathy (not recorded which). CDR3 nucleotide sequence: TGTGCCACCGCGGGACTAGGCCTTTACGAGCAGTACTTC. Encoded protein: CATAGLGLYEQYF.